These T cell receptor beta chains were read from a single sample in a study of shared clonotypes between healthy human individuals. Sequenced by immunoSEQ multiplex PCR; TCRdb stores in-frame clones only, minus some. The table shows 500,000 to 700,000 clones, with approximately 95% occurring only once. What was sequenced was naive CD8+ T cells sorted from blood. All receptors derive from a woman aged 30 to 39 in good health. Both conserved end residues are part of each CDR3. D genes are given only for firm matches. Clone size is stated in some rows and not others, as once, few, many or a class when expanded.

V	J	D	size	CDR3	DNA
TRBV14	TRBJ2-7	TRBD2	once	CASRETGTSSEQYF	TGTGCCAGCAGAGAAACCGGGACTAGCTCCGAGCAGTACTTC
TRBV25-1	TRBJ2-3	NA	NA	CASSGGLHLEDTQYF	TGTGCCAGCAGTGGGGGCTTGCATTTAGAAGATACGCAGTATTTT
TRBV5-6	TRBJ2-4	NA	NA	CASSRGTAKNIQYF	TGTGCCAGCAGCAGGGGGACCGCCAAAAACATTCAGTACTTC
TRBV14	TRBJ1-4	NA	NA	CASSQGGGEKLFF	TGTGCCAGCAGCCAAGGCGGCGGTGAAAAACTGTTTTTT
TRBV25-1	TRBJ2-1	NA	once	CASSQKGGNNEQFF	TGTGCCAGCAGCCAGAAAGGAGGGAACAATGAGCAGTTCTTC
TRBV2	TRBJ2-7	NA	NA	CASSEEVRYEQYF	TGTGCCAGCAGTGAAGAGGTCCGCTACGAGCAGTACTTC
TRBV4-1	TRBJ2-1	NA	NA	CASSPDSYNEQFF	TGCGCCAGCAGCCCGGACAGCTACAATGAGCAGTTCTTC
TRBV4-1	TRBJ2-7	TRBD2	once	CASSQVAGDWEQYF	TGCGCCAGCAGCCAAGTAGCGGGAGATTGGGAGCAGTACTTC
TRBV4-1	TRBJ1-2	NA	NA	CASSHEQGYMDGYTF	TGCGCCAGCAGCCATGAGCAGGGGTACATGGATGGCTACACCTTC
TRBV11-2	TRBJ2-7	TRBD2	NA	CASSLTSGSSYEQYF	TGTGCCAGCAGCTTGACTAGCGGGAGTTCCTACGAGCAGTACTTC
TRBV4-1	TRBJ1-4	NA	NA	CASSQAEGSLYLFF	TGCGCCAGCAGCCAAGCGGAAGGCAGTCTTTACCTGTTTTTT
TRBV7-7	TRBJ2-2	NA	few	CASSPYTGELFF	TGTGCCAGCAGCCCTTACACCGGGGAGCTGTTTTTT
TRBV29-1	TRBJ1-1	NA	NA	CSTKDGTDTEAFF	TGCAGCACTAAAGACGGGACTGACACTGAAGCTTTCTTT
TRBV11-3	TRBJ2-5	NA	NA	CASSLGGKKETQYF	TGTGCCAGCAGCTTAGGAGGTAAAAAAGAGACCCAGTACTTC
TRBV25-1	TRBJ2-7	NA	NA	CASSVLDYEQYF	TGTGCCAGCAGTGTCCTAGACTACGAGCAGTACTTC
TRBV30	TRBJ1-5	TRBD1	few	CAWSVLGQGNQPQHF	TGTGCCTGGAGTGTACTCGGACAGGGTAATCAGCCCCAGCATTTT
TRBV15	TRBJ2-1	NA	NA	CATSRDGGHNEQFF	TGTGCCACCAGCAGAGATGGGGGGCACAATGAGCAGTTCTTC
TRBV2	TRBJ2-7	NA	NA	CASRRTASSYEQYF	TGTGCCAGCAGAAGGACGGCGAGCTCCTACGAGCAGTACTTC
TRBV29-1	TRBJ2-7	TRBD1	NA	CSVEGGTVPYEQYF	TGCAGCGTTGAGGGTGGGACAGTACCCTACGAGCAGTACTTC
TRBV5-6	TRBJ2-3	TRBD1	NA	CASRRTGGTDTQYF	TGTGCCAGCAGACGGACAGGGGGAACAGATACGCAGTATTTT
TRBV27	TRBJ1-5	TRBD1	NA	CASSLTGVGQPQHF	TGTGCCAGCAGTTTAACAGGGGTGGGTCAGCCCCAGCATTTT
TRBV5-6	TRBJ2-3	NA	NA	CASSLILTDTQYF	TGTGCCAGCAGCTTGATTCTGACAGATACGCAGTATTTT
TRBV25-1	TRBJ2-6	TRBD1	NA	CASSEYTTGVSGANVLTF	TGTGCCAGCAGTGAATATACGACAGGGGTTTCTGGGGCCAACGTCCTGACTTTC
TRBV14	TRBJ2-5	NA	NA	CASSQDTSRAETQYF	TGTGCCAGCAGCCAAGATACGTCCAGGGCGGAGACCCAGTACTTC
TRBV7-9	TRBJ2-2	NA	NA	CASSYWMEGPRGGELFF	TGTGCCAGCAGCTACTGGATGGAGGGGCCTCGGGGCGGGGAGCTGTTTTTT
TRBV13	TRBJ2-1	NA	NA	CASSLAGSGDNEQFF	TGTGCCAGCAGCTTAGCCGGGAGTGGTGACAATGAGCAGTTCTTC
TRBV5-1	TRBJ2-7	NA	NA	CASSPSRNSYEQYF	TGCGCCAGCAGTCCCTCAAGGAATTCCTACGAGCAGTACTTC
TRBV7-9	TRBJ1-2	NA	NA	CASSSPGRVVVGGYTF	TGTGCCAGCAGCTCGCCTGGCAGGGTTGTTGTGGGCGGCTACACCTTC
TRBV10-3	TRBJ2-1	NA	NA	CAISEIRILNEQFF	TGTGCCATCAGTGAGATTAGGATCCTTAATGAGCAGTTCTTC
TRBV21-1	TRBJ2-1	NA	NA	CASSKGAGSQNNEQFF	TGTGCCAGCAGCAAAGGGGCGGGCTCCCAAAACAATGAGCAGTTCTTC
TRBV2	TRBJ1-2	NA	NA	CGVGELSAGYTF	TGTGGCGTTGGGGAGCTTTCGGCAGGCTACACCTTC
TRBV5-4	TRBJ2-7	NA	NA	CASSLEVTPYEQYF	TGTGCCAGCAGCTTGGAAGTTACACCCTACGAGCAGTACTTC
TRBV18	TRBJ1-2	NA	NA	CASSPPAGQSIINGYTF	TGTGCCAGCTCACCACCGGCAGGCCAGTCGATCATTAATGGCTACACCTTC
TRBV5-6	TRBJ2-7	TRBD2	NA	CASSITSGRGEQYF	TGTGCCAGCAGCATAACTAGCGGGAGGGGCGAGCAGTACTTC
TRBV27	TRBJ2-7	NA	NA	CASMGFSYEQYF	TGTGCCAGCATGGGTTTCTCCTACGAGCAGTACTTC
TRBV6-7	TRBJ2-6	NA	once	CASSGTYRASSGANVLTF	TGTGCCAGCAGTGGGACGTATAGGGCCAGCTCTGGGGCCAACGTCCTGACTTTC
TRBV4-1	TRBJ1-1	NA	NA	CASSLKTGGWDEAFF	TGCGCCAGCAGCCTTAAGACGGGGGGTTGGGACGAAGCTTTCTTT
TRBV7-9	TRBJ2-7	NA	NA	CASSINRGGRPYEQYF	TGTGCCAGCAGCATAAACAGGGGCGGGAGACCCTACGAGCAGTACTTC
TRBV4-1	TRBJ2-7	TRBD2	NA	CASSQAPTMVAGTYEQYF	TGCGCCAGCAGCCAAGCCCCTACGATGGTAGCGGGCACCTACGAGCAGTACTTC
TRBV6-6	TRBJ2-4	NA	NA	CASSLDIAKNIQYF	TGTGCCAGCAGTCTAGATATAGCCAAAAACATTCAGTACTTC